A selection of T cell receptor beta chains follows, all from one sample in a study of OX40 agonist ivuxolimab in advanced cancers. Clones were read by immunoSEQ multiplex PCR, and TCRdb kept only the in-frame ones, dropping some. The sample lists around 120,000 clones, around 89% occurring once. Sequencing used CD4+ or CD8+ T cells sorted from blood, obtained in a trial of the OX40 agonist ivuxolimab. These receptors originate from an adult with an advanced solid tumor such as melanoma, head and neck, liver or kidney cancer. Both conserved end residues are part of each CDR3. D genes are given only for firm matches. Expanded clones get a size class; other rows say once, few or many, or leave the size out.

clone_size j_call v_call d_call cdr3_nt cdr3_aa
- TRBJ2-1 TRBV30 TRBD2 TGTGCCTGGACGGGGGGGTACAATGAGCAGTTCTTC CAWTGGYNEQFF
- TRBJ1-1 TRBV30 - TGTGCCTGGAGGACGGGAAACACTGAAGCTTTCTTT CAWRTGNTEAFF
- TRBJ2-1 TRBV7-2 - TGTGCCAGCAGCTTGACTTTTGAGCAGTTCTTC CASSLTFEQFF
- TRBJ2-7 TRBV5-1 TRBD1 TGCGCCAGCAGCGCCGGGACAGGGCCCTCCTACGAGCAGTACTTC CASSAGTGPSYEQYF
- TRBJ2-5 TRBV6-5 - TGTGCCAGCAGTCCCCCAGGGCGCGTAGAGACCCAGTACTTC CASSPPGRVETQYF
- TRBJ2-1 TRBV20-1 - TGCAGTGCTTCCGCTAATGAGCAGTTCTTC CSASANEQFF
- TRBJ1-6 TRBV29-1 TRBD1 TGCAGCGTCGGACAGGGTGACAATTCACCCCTCCACTTT CSVGQGDNSPLHF
- TRBJ1-2 TRBV28 - TGTGCCAGCAGACTCCCTCGAGGAGGGAAAGATGGCTACACCTTC CASRLPRGGKDGYTF
- TRBJ2-3 TRBV7-9 - TGTGCCAGCAGCTTAGGTCACCAAGATACGCAGTATTTT CASSLGHQDTQYF
- TRBJ2-7 TRBV19 TRBD1 TGTGCCAGTAGTATGCCGGGACAGCGAGGCGAGCAGTACTTC CASSMPGQRGEQYF
- TRBJ2-2 TRBV2 TRBD2 TGTGCCAGCAGTCGAACTAGCGGGGGGCTCACCGGGGAGCTGTTTTTT CASSRTSGGLTGELFF
once TRBJ1-3 TRBV19 TRBD1 TGTGCCAGTACCGGACAGGGGAGGCGAAACACCATATATTTT CASTGQGRRNTIYF
- TRBJ2-7 TRBV18 TRBD1 TGTGCCAGCTCACGGGGACAGGGCTACGAGCAGTACTTC CASSRGQGYEQYF
- TRBJ2-3 TRBV5-6 - TGTGCCAGCAGCTTGGGACAGCTTAGCGGCACAGATACGCAGTATTTT CASSLGQLSGTDTQYF
- TRBJ2-1 TRBV5-1 - TGCGCCAGCAGCCAGACGGAGACTTCTAGTGATGAGCAGTTCTTC CASSQTETSSDEQFF
- TRBJ1-4 TRBV29-1 TRBD1 TGCAGCGCAGGGGGAACGTCAGACGAAAAACTGTTTTTT CSAGGTSDEKLFF
- TRBJ1-1 TRBV6-5 - TGTGCCAGCAGTCAAAGGACAGTCCCGAACACTGAAGCTTTCTTT CASSQRTVPNTEAFF
- TRBJ2-7 TRBV19 TRBD2 TGTGCCACCCGGGACTACCTCTACGAGCAGTACTTC CATRDYLYEQYF
- TRBJ2-7 TRBV6-5 - TGTGCCAGCAGTTCCCCGGAGCAGGGGAGGTACGAGCAGTACTTC CASSSPEQGRYEQYF
- TRBJ2-7 TRBV28 - TGTGCCAGCGGGTCAGGGACCAGAAGCTCCTACGAGCAGTACTTC CASGSGTRSSYEQYF
- TRBJ2-2 TRBV25-1 - TGTGCCAGCTCATCTGGACAGTTTGTTTCCAACACCGGGGAGCTGTTTTTT CASSSGQFVSNTGELFF
- TRBJ1-4 TRBV7-6 - TGTGCCAGCAGCTTACAGGCTTCAACTAATGAAAAACTGTTTTTT CASSLQASTNEKLFF
- TRBJ1-5 TRBV2 TRBD1 TGTGCCACCGGGACAGTGGTTAATCAGCCCCAGCATTTT CATGTVVNQPQHF
- TRBJ1-5 TRBV7-9 - TGTGCCAGCAGCGCCGGGGGTACGAGCAATCAGCCCCAGCATTTT CASSAGGTSNQPQHF
- TRBJ2-2 TRBV2 TRBD1 TGTGCCACCGCTGGGCGGACAGGGGGCTCCGGGGAGCTGTTTTTT CATAGRTGGSGELFF
- TRBJ2-7 TRBV28 - TGTGCCAGCAAAGGGGCCCTCTCCTACGAGCAGTACTTC CASKGALSYEQYF
- TRBJ1-1 TRBV19 - TGTGCCAGTGGTGCAATGCGCACTGAAGCTTTCTTT CASGAMRTEAFF
- TRBJ1-5 TRBV7-2 - TGTGCCAGCAGCTTAGTTGCAGACTATCAGCCCCAGCATTTT CASSLVADYQPQHF
- TRBJ1-1 TRBV12-5 TRBD1 TGTGCTAGTGGTTTGGTTGCCGGGACAGGGGGTATAAGGGCTTTCTTT CASGLVAGTGGIRAFF
once TRBJ1-2 TRBV7-2 TRBD1 TGTGCCAGCAGCGCGAAGGGGGCGAAGGATGGCGGCTACACCTTC CASSAKGAKDGGYTF
- TRBJ2-2 TRBV10-3 TRBD1 TGTGCCATCAGCGAAGGACAGGGGGGGTGGTCCGGGGAGCTGTTTTTT CAISEGQGGWSGELFF
few TRBJ1-5 TRBV6-1 - TGTGCCAGCATGGGAGGGGCCAATCAGCCCCAGCATTTT CASMGGANQPQHF
- TRBJ2-5 TRBV11-2 - TGTGCCAGCAGCTTCGACTTACAAGAGACCCAGTACTTC CASSFDLQETQYF
- TRBJ2-2 TRBV5-1 - TGCGCCAGCAGCACGGGTACGAGTATCGGGGAGCTGTTTTTT CASSTGTSIGELFF
- TRBJ2-1 TRBV7-9 TRBD2 TGTGCCAGCAGCCTATATCCTAGCGGGGGGAACTACAATGAGCAGTTCTTC CASSLYPSGGNYNEQFF
- TRBJ2-3 TRBV12-5 - TGTGCTAGTGGTTTGACAAGGGATACGCAGTATTTT CASGLTRDTQYF
- TRBJ2-1 TRBV7-9 - TGTGCCAGCCTCCCCCGGGGGAGCTCCTACAATGAGCAGTTCTTC CASLPRGSSYNEQFF
- TRBJ2-3 TRBV5-8 TRBD2 TGTGCCAGCAGCCCGCGACTAGCGGGGGCGTTGGATACGCAGTATTTT CASSPRLAGALDTQYF
- TRBJ1-2 TRBV5-6 TRBD1 TGTGCCAGCAGCTTTGGGACAGGGGGCGGGCAGGGCTATGGCTACACCTTC CASSFGTGGGQGYGYTF
few TRBJ2-1 TRBV7-3 TRBD2 TGTGCCAGCAGCCTGTGGACTAGCGGGGGGGCTGGTAATGAGCAGTTCTTC CASSLWTSGGAGNEQFF
- TRBJ1-1 TRBV28 - TGTGCCAGCAGTTTATTCTCGACAGGCTCTGACCAAGCTTTCTTT CASSLFSTGSDQAFF
- TRBJ1-3 TRBV4-3 - TGCGCCAGCAGCCAAGGGGCATCCCAGGGATCTGGAAACACCATATATTTT CASSQGASQGSGNTIYF
- TRBJ1-2 TRBV7-2 - TGTGCCAGCAGCTCCTTACAGGGAGCTAACTATGGCTACACCTTC CASSSLQGANYGYTF
- TRBJ2-5 TRBV5-1 TRBD1 TGCGCCAGCAGCTTGACAGGGGTAGAGACCCAGTACTTC CASSLTGVETQYF
- TRBJ1-3 TRBV30 - TGTGCCTGGAGTCTAGGGGCAACCATATATTTT CAWSLGATIYF
- TRBJ1-2 TRBV7-9 - TGTGCCAGCAGCTTTGTGGGAACCTACACCTTC CASSFVGTYTF
- TRBJ1-4 TRBV7-2 TRBD1 TGTGCCAGCAGCTTGACAGGGAGGACAACTAATGAAAAACTGTTTTTT CASSLTGRTTNEKLFF
once TRBJ1-2 TRBV18 - TGTGCCAGCTCACCACCGGAGGCAGGGAATAACTATGGCTACACCTTC CASSPPEAGNNYGYTF
- TRBJ1-2 TRBV19 - TGTGCCAGTAGTGAGGCCCTTAACTATGGCTACACCTTC CASSEALNYGYTF
- TRBJ1-1 TRBV9 - TGTGCCAGCAGCGGGATGGGCGCCTTGGGCACTGAAGCTTTCTTT CASSGMGALGTEAFF
- TRBJ2-2 TRBV5-4 TRBD2 TGTGCCAGCAGGTCGGGACTAGCGGGCATCACCGGGGAGCTGTTTTTT CASRSGLAGITGELFF
once TRBJ2-7 TRBV6-1 - TGTGCCAGCAGTGCCGTCCACTCCTACGAGCAGTACTTC CASSAVHSYEQYF
once TRBJ2-7 TRBV5-1 - TGCGCCAGCAGCTTAATGACAGGCTCCTACGAGCAGTACTTC CASSLMTGSYEQYF
- TRBJ1-2 TRBV10-3 TRBD1 TGTGCCATAAGGGACAGATCCAACTATGGCTACACCTTC CAIRDRSNYGYTF
- TRBJ1-1 TRBV7-9 TRBD1 TGTGCCAGCAGCCGACAGGGTTCGGTCACTGAAGCTTTCTTT CASSRQGSVTEAFF
- TRBJ1-3 TRBV10-3 - TGTGCCATCAGAGACAGCTCTGGAAACACCATATATTTT CAIRDSSGNTIYF
- TRBJ2-7 TRBV28 - TGTGCCAGCAGTTTATCCCCGGGAAAGGTAGGCGAGCAGTACTTC CASSLSPGKVGEQYF